These 10 T cell receptor beta chains share one sample of origin, sequenced in a study of cytomegalovirus exposure and HLA in healthy donors. The PCR had 60 Vbeta and 13 Jbeta primers. This table comes from immunoSEQ multiplex PCR, and its TCRdb copy is limited to in-frame clones, with some not included. The data show approximately 190,000 clones, approximately 80% seen once. The sample consisted of PBMCs. These receptors came from a woman aged 25 to 39 in good health and CMV-seropositive.

The chain employs TRBV5-1 and TRBJ1-2; possible D gene TRBD1, 5 bases. Germline values: CDR1 SGHRS, CDR2 YFSETQ. The germline V and J ends were trimmed by 1 base and 6 bases, with 7 bases remaining between them. The CDR3 extends over 12 amino acids. The CDR3 nucleotides read TGCGCCAGCAGCTTGTCAGGGCATGGCTACACCTTC. Its protein product is CASSLSGHGYTF.

The J gene is TRBJ1-4, the V gene TRBV5-6; D uncertain. The CDR3 consists of 14 residues. V was shortened by 5 bases and J by 8 bases, with 16 bases between the two germline ends. The germline CDR1 and CDR2 sequences are SGHDT and YYEEEE. The CDR3 nucleotides are TGTGCCAGCAGTAGGAGGAGGGTCGGGGAAAAACTGTTTTTT. Translated: CASSRRRVGEKLFF.

This clone has just a few counts. The chain employs TRBV7-8 and TRBJ2-5; tentative D call: TRBD2 (6 bases). V was shortened by 2 bases and J by 4 bases, with 17 bases between the two germline ends. The CDR3 runs to 16 residues. Germline CDR1 reads SGHVS; CDR2 reads FQNEAQ. The CDR3 DNA is TGTGCCAGCAGCTTACCGGGACTCCTGGTGAGAGAGACCCAGTACTTC. Amino acids: CASSLPGLLVRETQYF.

V is TRBV11-3 and J is TRBJ2-1; TRBD2 matches 8 bases. The CDR3 has 16 residues. The V gene end was trimmed by 1 base and the J gene end by 6 bases; junction bases not matched to a gene: 8. CDR1 is SGHNT, CDR2 YENEEA, per germline. The CDR3 sequence: CASSLGGTRLVNEQFF. CDR3 nucleotide sequence: TGTGCCAGCAGCTTAGGCGGGACTAGATTGGTCAATGAGCAGTTCTTC.

The gene calls are TRBV11-2 and TRBJ2-5; D possibly corresponds to TRBD2 (7 bases). TRBJ2-7 matches the DNA end more closely, so the J call is doubtful. Germline assignment: CDR1 SGHAT and CDR2 FQNNGV. CDR3 length equals 18 residues. The CDR3 nucleotides read TGTGCCAGCAGCTTAGCGGCATTTAGTAGGGGGGGGGATTACGAGCAGTACTTC. It translates to CASSLAAFSRGGDYEQYF.

This sequence joins TRBV5-5 and TRBJ1-4; D is unresolved. The CDR3 has 15 residues. The V end lost 4 bases, the J end lost 8 bases, and 18 bases lay between the germline ends. Germline V gives CDR1 SGHKS, CDR2 YYEKEE (reference sequence). The CDR3 region has the DNA TGTGCCAGCAGCAGTATCCGGGTGAGAGGAGAAAAACTGTTTTTT. Translation gives CASSSIRVRGEKLFF.

This chain uses TRBV2 with TRBJ2-1, with 9 bases aligning to TRBD1. Trimming cost V 3 bases and J 6 bases; bases outside gene matches: 6. Germline lookup yields CDR1 SNHLY and CDR2 FYNNEI. The CDR3 contains 15 residues. CDR3 in DNA: TGTGCCAGCAGTGAGGACAGGGGTATGGGCAATGAGCAGTTCTTC. It specifies CASSEDRGMGNEQFF.

This clone was counted a few times. The V gene is TRBV5-1, the J gene TRBJ1-1; tentative D call: TRBD1 (6 bases). Looked up from germline, CDR1 is SGHRS and CDR2 is YFSETQ. The V end was cut by 3 bases, the J end by 0 bases, with 12 bases between. There are 15 residues in the CDR3. The CDR3 loop reads CASSYGRDMNTEAFF. CDR3 coding DNA: TGCGCCAGCAGCTATGGCAGGGACATGAACACTGAAGCTTTCTTT.

The gene calls are TRBV2 and TRBJ2-3; 8 bases align to TRBD2. The V and J ends lost 6 bases and 5 bases, in that order; junction bases with no gene match: 7. The CDR3 runs to 14 residues. In germline, CDR1 is SNHLY, CDR2 FYNNEI. Written as DNA, the CDR3 is TGTGCCAGCAGGCGAGCGGGAGTGGTAGATACGCAGTATTTT. This sequence encodes CASRRAGVVDTQYF. The whole variable domain, filled in from reference TRBV2 and TRBJ2-3, reads EPEVTQTPSHQVTQMGQEVILRCVPISNHLYFYWYRQILGQKVEFLVSFYNNEISEKSEIFDDQFSVERPDGSNFTLKIRSTKLEDSAMYFCASRRAGVVDTQYFGPGTRLTVL.

The chain links TRBV6-1 to TRBJ1-2; tentatively, D is TRBD1 (5 bases). The CDR3 covers 12 residues. V lost 4 bases, J lost 4 bases, and 7 bases lay in between. The germline CDR1 and CDR2 sequences are MNHNS and SASEGT. DNA of the CDR3: TGTGCCAGCAGTGTCGGGGGCTATGGCTACACCTTC. This encodes CASSVGGYGYTF.